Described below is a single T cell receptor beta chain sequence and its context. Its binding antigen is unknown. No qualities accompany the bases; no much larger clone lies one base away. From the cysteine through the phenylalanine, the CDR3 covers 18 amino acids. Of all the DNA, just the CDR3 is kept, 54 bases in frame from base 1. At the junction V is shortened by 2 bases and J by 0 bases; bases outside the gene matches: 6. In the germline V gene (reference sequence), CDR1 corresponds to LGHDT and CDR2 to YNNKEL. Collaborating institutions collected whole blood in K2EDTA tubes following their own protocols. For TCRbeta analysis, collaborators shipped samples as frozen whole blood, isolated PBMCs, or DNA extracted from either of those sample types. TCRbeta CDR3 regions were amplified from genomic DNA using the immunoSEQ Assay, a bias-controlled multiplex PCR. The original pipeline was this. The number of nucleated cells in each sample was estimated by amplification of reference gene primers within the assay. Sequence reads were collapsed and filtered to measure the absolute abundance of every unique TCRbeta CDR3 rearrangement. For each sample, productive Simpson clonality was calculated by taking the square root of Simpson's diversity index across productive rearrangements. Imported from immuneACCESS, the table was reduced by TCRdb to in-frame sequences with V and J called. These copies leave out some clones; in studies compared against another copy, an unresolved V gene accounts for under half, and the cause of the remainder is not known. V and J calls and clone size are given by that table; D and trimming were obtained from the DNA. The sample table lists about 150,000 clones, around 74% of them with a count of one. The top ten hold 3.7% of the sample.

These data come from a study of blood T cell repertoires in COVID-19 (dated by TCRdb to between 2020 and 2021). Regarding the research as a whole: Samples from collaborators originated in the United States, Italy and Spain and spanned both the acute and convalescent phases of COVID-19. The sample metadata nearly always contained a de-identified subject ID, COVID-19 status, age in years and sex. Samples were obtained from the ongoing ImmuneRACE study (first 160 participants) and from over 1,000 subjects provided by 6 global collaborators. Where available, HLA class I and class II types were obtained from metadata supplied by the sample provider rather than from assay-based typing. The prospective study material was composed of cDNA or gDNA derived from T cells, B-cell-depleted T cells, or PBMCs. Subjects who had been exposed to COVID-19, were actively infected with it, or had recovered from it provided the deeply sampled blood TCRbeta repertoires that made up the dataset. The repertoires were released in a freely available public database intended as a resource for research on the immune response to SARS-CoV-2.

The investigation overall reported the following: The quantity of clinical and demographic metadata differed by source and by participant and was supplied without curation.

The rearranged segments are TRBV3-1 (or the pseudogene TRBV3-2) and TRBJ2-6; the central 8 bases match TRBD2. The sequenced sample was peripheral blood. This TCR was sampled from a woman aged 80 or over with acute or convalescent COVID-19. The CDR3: CASSQLSGTYSGANVLTF. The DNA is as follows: TGTGCCAGCAGCCAACTTAGCGGGACCTACTCTGGGGCCAACGTCCTGACTTTC.